A selection of T cell receptor beta chains follows, all from one sample in a study of blood T cell repertoires in COVID-19. The protocol was immunoSEQ multiplex PCR, while the TCRdb copy is restricted to in-frame clones and leaves out a portion. The sample consists of 180,000 or so clones, 81% of them appearing once. Sequenced: peripheral blood. The origin of the receptors is a woman aged 40 to 50 with COVID-19, enrolled during active disease. CDR3s include the opening cysteine and the closing phenylalanine or tryptophan. Fields, in order: J gene, V gene, clone size, CDR3 length, D gene, CDR3 protein, CDR3 DNA. A D gene is named only where the DNA matches it firmly. Some rows mark clone size as missing; the rest say once, few, many or name a class of expanded clone.

>TRBJ2-3|TRBV6-4|.|15|TRBD2
CASSDLAGDADTQYF
TGTGCCAGCAGTGATCTTGCGGGAGACGCAGATACGCAGTATTTT
>TRBJ1-2|TRBV10-3|few|13|.
CAISEPRSYGYTF
TGTGCCATCAGTGAGCCCAGATCCTATGGCTACACCTTC
>TRBJ2-1|TRBV27|.|14|.
CASSLVSGLLEQFF
TGTGCCAGCAGTTTGGTGAGCGGCCTTTTGGAGCAGTTCTTC
>TRBJ2-1|TRBV5-8|.|13|.
CASSPRRYNEQFF
TGTGCCAGCAGCCCGAGGCGGTACAATGAGCAGTTCTTC
>TRBJ2-7|TRBV28|.|14|TRBD1
CASSLPGQGYEQYF
TGTGCCAGCAGTTTACCGGGACAGGGCTACGAGCAGTACTTC
>TRBJ2-7|TRBV19|once|15|.
CASTPSGSGRDEQYF
TGTGCCAGTACTCCCTCGGGATCCGGGCGGGACGAGCAGTACTTC
>TRBJ2-7|TRBV27|.|14|.
CASSLGTSTYEQYF
TGTGCCAGCAGTTTAGGGACATCCACCTACGAGCAGTACTTC
>TRBJ1-2|TRBV11-2|.|17|.
CASSRDSNSLANYGYTF
TGTGCCAGCAGCCGAGACAGTAACTCCTTAGCTAACTATGGCTACACCTTC
>TRBJ2-7|TRBV11-2|.|15|TRBD2
CASSEGTSGVYEQYF
TGTGCCAGCAGCGAAGGGACTAGCGGGGTCTACGAGCAGTACTTC
>TRBJ2-2|TRBV5-1|once|14|TRBD1
CASSSNRGTGELFF
TGCGCCAGCAGCTCTAACAGGGGGACCGGGGAGCTGTTTTTT
>TRBJ1-2|TRBV29-1|.|12|.
CSVGDRSYGYTF
TGCAGCGTGGGTGACAGATCCTATGGCTACACCTTC
>TRBJ2-1|TRBV3-1/TRBV3-2|.|12|.
CASSQVRVEQFF
TGTGCCAGCAGCCAAGTTCGCGTTGAGCAGTTCTTC
>TRBJ1-1|TRBV7-9|.|12|TRBD1
CASSSADRVAFF
TGTGCCAGCAGCTCGGCTGACAGGGTGGCTTTCTTT
>TRBJ2-7|TRBV30|.|14|.
CAWSVRFSSYEQYF
TGTGCCTGGAGTGTCCGATTCAGCTCCTACGAGCAGTACTTC